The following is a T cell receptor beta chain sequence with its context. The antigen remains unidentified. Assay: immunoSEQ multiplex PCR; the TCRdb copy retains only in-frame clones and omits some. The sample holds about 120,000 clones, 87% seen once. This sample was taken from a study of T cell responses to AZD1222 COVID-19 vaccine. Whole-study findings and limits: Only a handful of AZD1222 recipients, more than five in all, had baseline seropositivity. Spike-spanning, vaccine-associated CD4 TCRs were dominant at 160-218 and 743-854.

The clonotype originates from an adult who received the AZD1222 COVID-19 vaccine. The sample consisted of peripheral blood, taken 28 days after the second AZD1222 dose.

The CDR3 nucleotides are TGTGCCTGGAGTGCCCAGGGTGCAACTAATGAAAAACTGTTTTTT. Its translation is CAWSAQGATNEKLFF. V and J are TRBV30 and TRBJ1-4; D is possibly TRBD1 (5 bases). Trimming took 1 base from V and 0 from J, leaving 9 bases between them. The CDR3 is 15 residues long. Per the germline V gene, CDR1 is GTSNPN and CDR2 is SVGIG (reference sequence).